This T cell receptor (beta chain) originates from a study of T cell changes during pregnancy in multiple sclerosis. The CDR3 totals 13 residues. Between the trimmed V and J ends, which lost 6 bases and 5 bases, there was a span of 14 bases. Germline loops: CDR1 SGHNT, CDR2 YYREEE (reference sequence). The protocol was immunoSEQ multiplex PCR, while the TCRdb copy is restricted to in-frame clones and leaves out a portion. In the table there are tens of thousands of clones, 92% of which are singletons. The input for sequencing was CD8+ T cells from peripheral blood mononuclear cells, taken in the first trimester of pregnancy. This chain uses TRBV5-4 with TRBJ2-5; TRBD2 might be the D (5 bases). The sequence derives from a female donor with multiple sclerosis, enrolled in a pregnancy study. The chain's CDR3 is CASTTLPGETQYF. CDR3 DNA: TGTGCCAGCACCACACTCCCGGGGGAGACCCAGTACTTC.